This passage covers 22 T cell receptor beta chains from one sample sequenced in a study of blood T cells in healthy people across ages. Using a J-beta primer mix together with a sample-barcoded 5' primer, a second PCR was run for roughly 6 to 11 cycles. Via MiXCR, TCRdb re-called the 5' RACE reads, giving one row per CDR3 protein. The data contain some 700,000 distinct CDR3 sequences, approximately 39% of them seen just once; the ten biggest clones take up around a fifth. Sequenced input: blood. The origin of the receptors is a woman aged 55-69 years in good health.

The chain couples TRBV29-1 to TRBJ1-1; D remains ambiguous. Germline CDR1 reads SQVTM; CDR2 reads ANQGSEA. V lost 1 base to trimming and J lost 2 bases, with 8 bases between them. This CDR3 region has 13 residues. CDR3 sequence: CSVEGLGNTEAFF. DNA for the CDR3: TGCAGCGTTGAAGGTTTAGGAAACACTGAAGCTTTCTTT.

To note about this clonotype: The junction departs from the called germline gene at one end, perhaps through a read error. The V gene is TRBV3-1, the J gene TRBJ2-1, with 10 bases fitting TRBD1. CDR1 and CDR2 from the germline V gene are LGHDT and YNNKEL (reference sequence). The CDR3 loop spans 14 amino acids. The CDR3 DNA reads TGTGCCGGCAGCCAAGGGACAGGGGTGAATGAGCAGTTCTTC. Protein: CAGSQGTGVNEQFF.

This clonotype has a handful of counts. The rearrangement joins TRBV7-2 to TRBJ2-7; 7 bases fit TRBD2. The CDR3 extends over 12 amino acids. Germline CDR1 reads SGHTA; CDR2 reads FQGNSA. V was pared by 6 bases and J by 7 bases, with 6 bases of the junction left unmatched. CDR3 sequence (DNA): TGTGCCAGCAGAGCGACTAGCTCGGAGCAGTACTTC. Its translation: CASRATSSEQYF.

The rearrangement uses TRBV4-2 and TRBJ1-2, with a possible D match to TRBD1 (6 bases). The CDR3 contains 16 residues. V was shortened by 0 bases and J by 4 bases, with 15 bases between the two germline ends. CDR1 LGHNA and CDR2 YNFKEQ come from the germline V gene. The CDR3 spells CASSQEAAGVGYGYTF. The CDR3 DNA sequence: TGTGCCAGCAGCCAAGAAGCGGCAGGGGTGGGCTATGGCTACACCTTC.

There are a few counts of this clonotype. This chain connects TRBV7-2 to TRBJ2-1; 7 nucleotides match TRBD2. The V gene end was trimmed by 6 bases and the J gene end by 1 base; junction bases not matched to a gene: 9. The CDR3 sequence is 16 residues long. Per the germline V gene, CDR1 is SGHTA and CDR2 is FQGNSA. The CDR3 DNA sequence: TGTGCCAGCAGTTTTACCTCGGGGGGATCCTACAATGAGCAGTTCTTC. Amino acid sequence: CASSFTSGGSYNEQFF.

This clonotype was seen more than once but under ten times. The CDR3 DNA follows: TGTGCCACTTCCATACAGGAGCAAGAGACCCAGTACTTC. Residues: CATSIQEQETQYF. This sequence joins TRBV15 and TRBJ2-5; D may be TRBD1 (5 bases). Trimming pared 9 bases from V and 2 bases from J, leaving 13 bases between. Germline CDR1 and CDR2: LNHNV and YYDKDF (reference sequence). The length of the CDR3 is 13 residues.

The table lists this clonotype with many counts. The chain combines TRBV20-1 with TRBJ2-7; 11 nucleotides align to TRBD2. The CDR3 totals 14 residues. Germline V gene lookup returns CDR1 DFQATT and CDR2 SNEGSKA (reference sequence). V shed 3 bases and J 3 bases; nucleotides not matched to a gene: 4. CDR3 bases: TGCAGTGCTAGCTCCGGACTAGCGGGCTACGAGCAGTACTTC. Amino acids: CSASSGLAGYEQYF.

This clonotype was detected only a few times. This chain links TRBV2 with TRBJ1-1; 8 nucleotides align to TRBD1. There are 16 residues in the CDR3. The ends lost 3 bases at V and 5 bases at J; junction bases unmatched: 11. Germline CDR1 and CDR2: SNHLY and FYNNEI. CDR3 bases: TGTGCCAGCAGTGATGGGTCAGGGGGCAGAGGGACTGAAGCTTTCTTT. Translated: CASSDGSGGRGTEAFF.

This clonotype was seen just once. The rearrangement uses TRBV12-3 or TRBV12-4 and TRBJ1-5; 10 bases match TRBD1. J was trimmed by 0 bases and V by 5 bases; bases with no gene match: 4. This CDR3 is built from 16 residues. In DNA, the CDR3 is TGTGCCAGCAGTGCCGGGACAGGGGTTAGCAATCAGCCCCAGCATTTT. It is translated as CASSAGTGVSNQPQHF.

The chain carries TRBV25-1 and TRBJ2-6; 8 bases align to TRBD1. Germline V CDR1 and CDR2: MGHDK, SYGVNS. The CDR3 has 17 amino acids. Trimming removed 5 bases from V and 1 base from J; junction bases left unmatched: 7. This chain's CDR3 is CASSITGGSSGANVLTF. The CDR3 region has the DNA TGTGCCAGCAGTATAACAGGGGGTAGTTCTGGGGCCAACGTCCTGACTTTC.

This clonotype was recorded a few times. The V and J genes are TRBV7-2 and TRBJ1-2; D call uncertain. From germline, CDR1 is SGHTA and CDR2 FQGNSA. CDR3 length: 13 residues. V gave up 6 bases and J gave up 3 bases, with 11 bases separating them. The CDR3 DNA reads TGTGCCAGCAGTGTTGAGGTCTACTATGGCTACACCTTC. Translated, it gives CASSVEVYYGYTF.

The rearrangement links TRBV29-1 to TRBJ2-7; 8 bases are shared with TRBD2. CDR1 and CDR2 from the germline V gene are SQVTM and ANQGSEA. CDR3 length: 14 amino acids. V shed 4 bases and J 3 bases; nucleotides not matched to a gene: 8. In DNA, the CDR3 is TGCAGCGTTGCCCCACTAGCGGAGAACTACGAGCAGTACTTC. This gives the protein CSVAPLAENYEQYF.

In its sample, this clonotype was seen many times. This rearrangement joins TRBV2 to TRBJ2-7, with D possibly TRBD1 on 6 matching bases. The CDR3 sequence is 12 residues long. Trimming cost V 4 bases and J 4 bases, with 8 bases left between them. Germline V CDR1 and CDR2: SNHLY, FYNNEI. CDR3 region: CASSGQVYEQYF. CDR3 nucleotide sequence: TGTGCCAGCAGTGGACAGGTTTACGAGCAGTACTTC. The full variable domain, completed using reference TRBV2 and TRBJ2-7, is EPEVTQTPSHQVTQMGQEVILRCVPISNHLYFYWYRQILGQKVEFLVSFYNNEISEKSEIFDDQFSVERPDGSNFTLKIRSTKLEDSAMYFCASSGQVYEQYFGPGTRLTVT.

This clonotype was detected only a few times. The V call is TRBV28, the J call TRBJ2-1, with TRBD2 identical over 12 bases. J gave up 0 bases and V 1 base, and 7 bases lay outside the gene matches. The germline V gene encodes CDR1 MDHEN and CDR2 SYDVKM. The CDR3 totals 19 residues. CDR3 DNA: TGTGCCAGCAGTTTATCGGGGACTAGCGGGTTTGCCTCCTACAATGAGCAGTTCTTC. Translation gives CASSLSGTSGFASYNEQFF.

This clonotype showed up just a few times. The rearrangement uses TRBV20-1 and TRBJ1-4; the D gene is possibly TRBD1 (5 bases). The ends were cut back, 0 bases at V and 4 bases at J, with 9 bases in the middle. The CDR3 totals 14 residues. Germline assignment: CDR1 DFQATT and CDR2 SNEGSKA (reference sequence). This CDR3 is CSAREAGLNEKLFF. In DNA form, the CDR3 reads TGCAGTGCTAGAGAGGCAGGGCTTAATGAAAAACTGTTTTTT.

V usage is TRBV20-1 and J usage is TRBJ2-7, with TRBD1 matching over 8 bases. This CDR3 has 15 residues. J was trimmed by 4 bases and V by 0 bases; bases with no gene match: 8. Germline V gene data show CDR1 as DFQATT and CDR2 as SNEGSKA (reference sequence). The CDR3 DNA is TGCAGTGCTAGAGACCCCGGGACAGGCGGTTACGAGCAGTACTTC. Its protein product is CSARDPGTGGYEQYF.

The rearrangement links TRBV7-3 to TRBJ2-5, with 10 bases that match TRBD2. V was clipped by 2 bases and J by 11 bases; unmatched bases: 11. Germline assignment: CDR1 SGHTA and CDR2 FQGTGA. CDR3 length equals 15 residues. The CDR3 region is CASSLASGSRYEQYF. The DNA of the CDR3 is TGTGCCAGCAGCTTAGCTAGCGGGAGTCGGTATGAGCAGTACTTC.

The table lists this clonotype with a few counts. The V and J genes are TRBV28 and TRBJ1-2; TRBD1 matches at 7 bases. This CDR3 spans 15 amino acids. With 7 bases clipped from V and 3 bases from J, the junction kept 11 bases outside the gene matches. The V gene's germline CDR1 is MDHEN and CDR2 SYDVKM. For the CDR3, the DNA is TGTGCCAGCACCTCAGGGGGACATAATGACTATGGCTACACCTTC. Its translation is CASTSGGHNDYGYTF.

The CDR3 coding sequence is TGTGCCAGCAGTCAGACGGGACAATCCTACGAGCAGTACTTC. Protein sequence: CASSQTGQSYEQYF. This chain uses TRBV28 with TRBJ2-7; TRBD1 might be the D (6 bases). V was shortened by 5 bases and J by 1 base, with 12 bases between the two germline ends. The CDR3 is made up of 14 amino acids. Germline CDR1 reads MDHEN; CDR2 reads SYDVKM.

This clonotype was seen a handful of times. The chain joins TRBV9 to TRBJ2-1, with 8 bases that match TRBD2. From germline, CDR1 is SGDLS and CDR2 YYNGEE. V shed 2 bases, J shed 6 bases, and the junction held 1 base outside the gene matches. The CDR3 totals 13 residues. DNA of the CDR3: TGTGCCAGCAGCGTGAGCGGGGGCAATGAGCAGTTCTTC. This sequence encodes CASSVSGGNEQFF. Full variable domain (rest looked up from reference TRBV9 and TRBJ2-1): DSGVTQTPKHLITATGQRVTLRCSPRSGDLSVYWYQQSLDQGLQFLIQYYNGEERAKGNILERFSAQQFPDLHSELNLSSLELGDSALYFCASSVSGGNEQFFGPGTRLTVL.

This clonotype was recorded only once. CDR3 nucleotide sequence: TGTGCCAGCAGTTTCTTACGGGGCCCGGTAGAGACCCAGTACTTC. It translates to CASSFLRGPVETQYF. This chain connects TRBV28 to TRBJ2-5; D is possibly TRBD1 or TRBD2 (5 bases each). Germline V gene sequence: CDR1 MDHEN, CDR2 SYDVKM. Trimming removed 3 bases at V and 4 bases at J, with 15 bases between. There are 15 residues in the CDR3.

The CDR3 nucleotides read TGTGCCAGCAGTAGAGATAAGGAGATGAACACTGAAGCTTTCTTT. Its protein is CASSRDKEMNTEAFF. The rearrangement uses TRBV6-1 and TRBJ1-1, with D unresolved. V was pared by 5 bases and J by 0 bases, with 13 bases between. The germline V gene encodes CDR1 MNHNS and CDR2 SASEGT. The CDR3 loop spans 15 amino acids.